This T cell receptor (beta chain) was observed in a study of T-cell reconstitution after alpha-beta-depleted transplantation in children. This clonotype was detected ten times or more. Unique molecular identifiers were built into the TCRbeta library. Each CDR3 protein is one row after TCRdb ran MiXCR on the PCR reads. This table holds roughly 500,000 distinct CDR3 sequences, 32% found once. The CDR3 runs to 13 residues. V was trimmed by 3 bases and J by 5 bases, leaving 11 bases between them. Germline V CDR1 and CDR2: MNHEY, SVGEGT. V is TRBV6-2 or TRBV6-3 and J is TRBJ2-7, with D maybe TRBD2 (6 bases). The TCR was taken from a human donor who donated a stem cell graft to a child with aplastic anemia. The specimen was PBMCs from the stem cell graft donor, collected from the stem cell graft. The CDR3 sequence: CASSYREPHEQYF. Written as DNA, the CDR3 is TGTGCCAGCAGTTATCGGGAGCCCCACGAGCAGTACTTC.